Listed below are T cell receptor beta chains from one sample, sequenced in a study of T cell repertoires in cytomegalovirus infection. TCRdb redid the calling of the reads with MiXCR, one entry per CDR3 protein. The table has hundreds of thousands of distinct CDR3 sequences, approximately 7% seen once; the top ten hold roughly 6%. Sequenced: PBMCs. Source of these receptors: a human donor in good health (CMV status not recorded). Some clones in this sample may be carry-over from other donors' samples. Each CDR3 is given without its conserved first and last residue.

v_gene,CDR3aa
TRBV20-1,SAPKVGATNYGYT
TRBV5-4,ASSPEGHTEAF
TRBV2,ASSAGGGTDTQY
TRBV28,ASSLGGTSGGLSYEQY
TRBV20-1,SAPTRGLLYGYT
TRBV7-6,ASSRASNTGELF
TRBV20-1,SARDQGRNYGYT
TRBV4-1,ASSRGRGTKQQTQY
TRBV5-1,ASSLTEVYGELF
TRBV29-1,SVHPDRGETQY
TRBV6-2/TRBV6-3,ASNRRAGRSYEQY
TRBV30,AWSREESTEAF
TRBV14,ASRITGGYYNEQF
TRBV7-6,ASSPLNQPQH
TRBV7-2,ASSFWGTDTQY
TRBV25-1,ASSEWGKGARSSPLH
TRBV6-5,ASSWDRVAEAF
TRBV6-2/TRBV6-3,ASSYSSGQGTRWNTEAF
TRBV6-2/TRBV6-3,ASKVEDRFEAF
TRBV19,ASSPTSGAGNQPQH
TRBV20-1,SAGMFSTDTQY
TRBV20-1,SASSGDAQETQY
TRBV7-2,ASSLGHHGDTIY
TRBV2,ASSEVRASYEQY
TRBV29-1,SVESPPPYEGYT
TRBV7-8,ASSRLGDRGHEQY
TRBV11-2,ASSLGGMEGRAF
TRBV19,ASREGQPAYEQY
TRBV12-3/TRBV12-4,ASSFDANRGEKLF
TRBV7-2,ASSLGLISKNTEAF
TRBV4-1,ASSQDNRGLNTGELF